Following are 8 T cell receptor beta chains from one sample sequenced in a study of a mutant IDH1 vaccine in newly diagnosed glioma. The protocol was immunoSEQ multiplex PCR, while the TCRdb copy is restricted to in-frame clones and leaves out a portion. The profile shows around 41,000 clones, 75% to 90% of them singletons. Their antigens remain unidentified. The time point here: week 35, safety follow-up. The investigators gave 300 ug of mutant IDH1 20-mer peptide in each vaccine dose, together with topical imiquimod. Specimen: PBMCs, collected from a glioma patient whose treatment included an IDH1 peptide vaccine. The receptors stem from a man in his forties with glioma.

The V and J genes are TRBV7-2 and TRBJ1-1, with a weak D call TRBD1 (5 bases). V lost 1 base, J lost 4 bases, and 7 bases lay in between. Germline V gene sequence: CDR1 SGHTA, CDR2 FQGNSA. The CDR3 runs 13 residues. The CDR3 loop reads CASSLEGFTEAFF. CDR3 nucleotide sequence: TGTGCCAGCAGCTTAGAGGGGTTCACTGAAGCTTTCTTT.

This chain connects TRBV7-9 to TRBJ2-1, with 10 bases that match TRBD2. The germline V gene encodes CDR1 SEHNR and CDR2 FQNEAQ (reference sequence). V lost 5 bases and J lost 0; bases outside the gene matches: 7. CDR3 size: 17 residues. CDR3 nucleotides: TGTGCCAGCAGCACCCTTCTAGCGGGGGACTCCTACAATGAGCAGTTCTTC. Translating it yields CASSTLLAGDSYNEQFF.

The V gene is TRBV27, the J gene TRBJ2-1; TRBD2 matches 9 bases. Germline V CDR1 and CDR2: MNHEY, SMNVEV (reference sequence). The CDR3 loop spans 14 amino acids. After removal of 3 bases from V and 6 bases from J, the junction contained 3 bases not matched to a gene. CDR3 DNA: TGTGCCAGCAGTTTTGCGGGGGGGCCCAATGAGCAGTTCTTC. This codes for CASSFAGGPNEQFF.

The chain joins TRBV30 to TRBJ2-1, with TRBD1 matching over 7 bases. The CDR3 is 15 residues long. The germline V gene has CDR1 GTSNPN and CDR2 SVGIG (reference sequence). V was clipped by 5 bases and J by 0 bases; unmatched bases: 7. CDR3 in amino acids: CAWDRELSSYNEQFF. Written as DNA, the CDR3 is TGTGCCTGGGACAGGGAACTGAGCTCCTACAATGAGCAGTTCTTC.

This chain connects TRBV7-2 to TRBJ1-1; 7 positions match TRBD1. This CDR3 comprises 14 residues. J gave up 4 bases and V 4 bases, and 6 bases lay outside the gene matches. Germline loops: CDR1 SGHTA, CDR2 FQGNSA. The CDR3 here is CASSYQGGATEAFF. CDR3 nucleotide sequence: TGTGCCAGCAGCTACCAGGGGGGGGCCACTGAAGCTTTCTTT.

The gene calls are TRBV14 and TRBJ1-4; D gene uncertain. The CDR3 loop spans 14 amino acids. Germline values: CDR1 SGHDN, CDR2 FVKESK. V was shortened by 4 bases and J by 5 bases, with 11 bases between the two germline ends. Here the CDR3 reads CASSRGLENEKLFF. The CDR3 nucleotides are TGTGCCAGCAGCCGAGGACTCGAAAATGAAAAACTGTTTTTT. Using reference TRBV14 and TRBJ1-4 for the parts outside the CDR3, the full variable domain is EAGVTQFPSHSVIEKGQTVTLRCDPISGHDNLYWYRRVMGKEIKFLLHFVKESKQDESGMPNNRFLAERTGGTYSTLKVQPAELEDSGVYFCASSRGLENEKLFFGSGTQLSVL.

This rearrangement joins TRBV9 to TRBJ2-3; 7 bases match TRBD1. The CDR3 contains 14 residues. Per germline, CDR1 SGDLS and CDR2 YYNGEE. With V trimmed by 4 bases and J by 1 base, 3 bases remained unmatched. In DNA form, the CDR3 reads TGTGCCAGCAGCCCAGGACAGGGCACAGATACGCAGTATTTT. It is translated as CASSPGQGTDTQYF.

The chain employs TRBV6-4 and TRBJ2-3, with no clear D. The CDR3 contains 13 residues. From germline, CDR1 is MRHNA and CDR2 SNTAGT. The V gene lost 6 bases and the J gene lost 3 bases, with 10 bases spanning the gap. DNA of the CDR3: TGTGCCAGCAGCCCAGAGAGGACAGATACGCAGTATTTT. It translates to CASSPERTDTQYF.